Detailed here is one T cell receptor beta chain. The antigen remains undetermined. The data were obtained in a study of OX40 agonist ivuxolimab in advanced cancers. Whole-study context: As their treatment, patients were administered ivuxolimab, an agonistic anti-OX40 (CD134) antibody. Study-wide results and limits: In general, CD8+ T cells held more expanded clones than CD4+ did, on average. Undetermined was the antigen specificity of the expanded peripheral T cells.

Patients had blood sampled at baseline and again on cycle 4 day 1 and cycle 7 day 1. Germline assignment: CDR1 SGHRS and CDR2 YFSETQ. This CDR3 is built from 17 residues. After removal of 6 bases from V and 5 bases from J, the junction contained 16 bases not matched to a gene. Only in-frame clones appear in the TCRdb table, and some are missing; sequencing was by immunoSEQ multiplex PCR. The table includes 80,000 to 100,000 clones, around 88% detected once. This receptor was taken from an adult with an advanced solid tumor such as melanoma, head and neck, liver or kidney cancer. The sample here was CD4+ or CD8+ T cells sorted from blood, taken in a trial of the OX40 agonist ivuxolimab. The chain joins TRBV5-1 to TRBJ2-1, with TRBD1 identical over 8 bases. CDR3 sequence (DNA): TGCGCCAGCATGGGGACAGGCGGTGTTTTAAGGGACAATGAGCAGTTCTTC. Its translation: CASMGTGGVLRDNEQFF.